This TCR beta chain was recorded in a study of OX40 agonist ivuxolimab in advanced cancers. The study, taken as a whole, reports: Dose levels from 0.1 to 3.0 mg/kg saw CD4+ and CD8+ blood T cells expand clonally by week 6. Averaging showed that CD8+ T cells had more expanded clones than CD4+ did. Expanded peripheral T cell antigen specificity was not determined.

Here immunoSEQ multiplex PCR was the method, and the copy in TCRdb shows in-frame clones only, minus some. The sample has about 110,000 clones, roughly nine tenths seen once. This clone was seen a single time. What it binds is not known. The source is an adult with an advanced solid tumor such as melanoma, head and neck, liver or kidney cancer. This material consisted of CD4+ or CD8+ T cells sorted from blood, taken in a trial of the OX40 agonist ivuxolimab.

CDR3: CASSANRATNEKLFF. The DNA of the CDR3 is TGTGCCAGCAGCGCAAACAGAGCAACTAATGAAAAACTGTTTTTT. The V gene is TRBV9, the J gene TRBJ1-4; no reliable D call. In germline, CDR1 is SGDLS, CDR2 YYNGEE. This CDR3 has 15 amino acids. With 3 bases removed from V and 0 bases from J, the gap between germline ends came to 9 bases.